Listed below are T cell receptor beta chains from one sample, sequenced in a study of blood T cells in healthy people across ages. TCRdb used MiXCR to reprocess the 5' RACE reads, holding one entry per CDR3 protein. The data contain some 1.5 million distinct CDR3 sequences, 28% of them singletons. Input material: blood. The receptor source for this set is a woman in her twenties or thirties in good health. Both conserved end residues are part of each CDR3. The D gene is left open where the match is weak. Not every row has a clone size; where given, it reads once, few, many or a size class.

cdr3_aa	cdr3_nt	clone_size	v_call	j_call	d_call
CASSPGTLPTNEKLFF	TGTGCCAGCAGCCCGGGGACACTCCCAACTAATGAAAAACTGTTTTTT	few	TRBV5-6	TRBJ1-4	NA
CASSPSSGQYF	TGTGCCAGCAGTCCCTCCTCTGGGCAGTACTTC	NA	TRBV12-3/TRBV12-4	TRBJ2-5	NA
CSASMGLAGGNSGANVLTF	TGCAGTGCTAGCATGGGACTAGCGGGGGGGAACTCTGGGGCCAACGTCCTGACTTTC	few	TRBV20-1	TRBJ2-6	TRBD2
CASSQEIVGELAFF	TGTGCCAGCAGCCAAGAAATAGTAGGGGAGCTAGCTTTCTTT	few	TRBV4-2	TRBJ1-1	NA
CASSPSIPGLARGPPTQYF	TGCGCCAGCAGCCCATCCATCCCGGGACTAGCGCGAGGCCCCCCAACGCAGTATTTT	NA	TRBV4-3	TRBJ2-3	TRBD2
CSARWPARQETQYF	TGCAGTGCGAGATGGCCCGCCCGACAAGAGACCCAGTACTTC	NA	TRBV20-1	TRBJ2-5	NA
CASRRQWGNYEQYF	TGTGCCAGCCGGAGACAGTGGGGGAATTACGAGCAGTACTTC	once	TRBV28	TRBJ2-7	NA
CASSLQADLQETQYF	TGTGCCAGCAGCTTGCAGGCGGACCTCCAAGAGACCCAGTACTTC	NA	TRBV7-2	TRBJ2-5	NA
CASSLGTVRETQYF	TGTGCCAGCAGCTTAGGAACAGTAAGAGAGACCCAGTACTTC	many	TRBV7-2	TRBJ2-5	NA
CASSEAEDNEQFF	TGTGCCAGCAGTGAAGCAGAGGACAATGAGCAGTTCTTC	many	TRBV2	TRBJ2-1	NA
CASSAGTGLEQYF	TGTGCCAGCAGCGCCGGGACAGGTTTGGAGCAGTACTTC	NA	TRBV12-3/TRBV12-4	TRBJ2-7	TRBD1
CASSLQRSQETQYF	TGTGCCAGCAGCCTACAGCGATCCCAAGAGACCCAGTACTTC	NA	TRBV11-2	TRBJ2-5	NA
CASSEFGEQYF	TGTGCCAGCAGTGAATTCGGCGAGCAGTACTTC	NA	TRBV6-1	TRBJ2-7	NA
CASSVGEGPYEQFF	TGTGCCAGCAGCGTAGGGGAGGGACCCTACGAGCAGTTCTTC	NA	TRBV9	TRBJ2-1	TRBD2
CASSPGTSGRSTFF	TGTGCCAGCAGCCCCGGGACTAGCGGGAGAAGTACGTTCTTC	NA	TRBV7-2	TRBJ2-1	TRBD2
CASSMVENYGYTF	TGTGCCAGTAGTATGGTTGAGAACTATGGCTACACCTTC	NA	TRBV19	TRBJ1-2	NA
CSGGRRKEETQYF	TGCAGCGGGGGACGTAGGAAGGAAGAGACCCAGTACTTC	few	TRBV29-1	TRBJ2-5	NA
CASSLEGGGATDTQYF	TGCGCCAGCAGCTTGGAGGGCGGGGGGGCTACGGATACGCAGTATTTT	NA	TRBV5-1	TRBJ2-3	TRBD2
CASSPQGTTYNEQFF	TGTGCCAGCAGCCCACAGGGGACTACCTACAATGAGCAGTTCTTC	NA	TRBV7-3	TRBJ2-1	NA
CASGLNYGYTF	TGTGCTAGTGGTTTAAACTATGGCTACACCTTC	many	TRBV12-5	TRBJ1-2	NA
CASGGLRQGAKDTQYF	TGTGCCAGCGGGGGTCTAAGACAGGGGGCGAAAGATACGCAGTATTTT	NA	TRBV7-2	TRBJ2-3	TRBD1
CASKIAGGLYEQYF	TGTGCCAGCAAAATAGCGGGAGGGCTCTACGAGCAGTACTTC	few	TRBV27	TRBJ2-7	TRBD2
CASSLAGRSEAFF	TGCGCCAGCAGCTTGGCTGGTCGAAGCGAAGCTTTCTTT	few	TRBV5-1	TRBJ1-1	NA
CASSLAPLGGNYGYTF	TGTGCCAGCAGCTTAGCGCCGTTGGGGGGCAACTATGGCTACACCTTC	few	TRBV7-9	TRBJ1-2	NA
CSARPLTGGLLNTEAFF	TGCAGTGCTAGACCCCTTACAGGGGGCCTCTTAAACACTGAAGCTTTCTTT	NA	TRBV20-1	TRBJ1-1	TRBD1
CASSLARDASYEQYF	TGTGCCAGCAGCTTAGCGCGGGACGCCTCCTACGAGCAGTACTTC	many	TRBV7-2	TRBJ2-7	NA
CATSDWSGYNGQFF	TGTGCCACCAGTGATTGGTCCGGCTACAATGGGCAGTTCTTC	few	TRBV24-1	TRBJ2-1	NA
CASRASGATYEQYF	TGTGCCAGCAGAGCTAGCGGGGCCACCTACGAGCAGTACTTC	few	TRBV25-1	TRBJ2-7	TRBD2
CASSFDLGGRADTQYF	TGTGCCAGCAGCTTCGATTTGGGAGGGAGGGCAGATACGCAGTATTTT	few	TRBV7-2	TRBJ2-3	TRBD2
CASSPGLAGGAYEQYF	TGTGCCAGCAGCCCCGGACTAGCGGGAGGCGCCTACGAGCAGTACTTC	many	TRBV7-2	TRBJ2-7	TRBD2
CSVRGTSFYEQYF	TGCAGCGTCCGGGGCACTTCTTTCTACGAGCAGTACTTC	NA	TRBV29-1	TRBJ2-7	NA
CATSDLRTGGTPDTQYF	TGTGCCACCAGTGATTTGCGAACAGGGGGGACCCCAGATACGCAGTATTTT	NA	TRBV24-1	TRBJ2-3	TRBD1
CASSLEGSSTEAFF	TGCGCCAGCAGCTTGGAAGGTAGTAGTACTGAAGCTTTCTTT	NA	TRBV5-1	TRBJ1-1	NA
CASSYSNEQYF	TGTGCCAGCAGTTACTCGAACGAGCAGTACTTC	many	TRBV6-6	TRBJ2-7	NA
CASSPPRREGQRGTYEQYF	TGTGCCAGCAGTCCCCCCCGGCGGGAGGGCCAAAGAGGAACCTACGAGCAGTACTTC	many	TRBV6-6	TRBJ2-7	TRBD2
CASSAATSGVDSEQFF	TGTGCCAGCAGCGCAGCTACTAGCGGGGTCGACAGTGAGCAGTTCTTC	NA	TRBV21-1	TRBJ2-1	NA
CASSFVSNEKLFF	TGTGCCAGCAGCTTCGTCTCAAATGAAAAACTGTTTTTT	NA	TRBV7-9	TRBJ1-4	NA
CASSQSLTRGLAGETQYF	TGCGCCAGCAGCCAGTCACTTACCCGGGGACTAGCGGGGGAGACCCAGTACTTC	many	TRBV4-1	TRBJ2-5	TRBD2
CASSFSSASYEQYF	TGTGCCAGCAGTTTTAGTAGCGCCTCCTACGAGCAGTACTTC	many	TRBV12-3/TRBV12-4	TRBJ2-7	NA
CASRNRDRGPYNSPLHF	TGTGCCAGCAGGAACCGGGACAGGGGGCCCTATAATTCACCCCTCCACTTT	NA	TRBV6-1	TRBJ1-6	TRBD1
CASSGPREGPPNEQFF	TGTGCCAGCAGCGGTCCCCGGGAGGGCCCGCCCAATGAGCAGTTCTTC	NA	TRBV7-2	TRBJ2-1	TRBD2
CAISESTRGRGSRETQYF	TGTGCCATCAGTGAGTCGACTCGGGGCCGGGGAAGCCGTGAGACCCAGTACTTC	NA	TRBV10-3	TRBJ2-5	NA
CASSQDAQGNTGELFF	TGCGCCAGCAGCCAAGATGCCCAGGGGAACACCGGGGAGCTGTTTTTT	few	TRBV4-3	TRBJ2-2	NA
CSARVGLLDNSPLHF	TGCAGTGCTAGAGTGGGTCTTTTGGATAATTCACCCCTCCACTTT	NA	TRBV20-1	TRBJ1-6	NA
CASSFFGAESLYGYTF	TGTGCCAGCAGTTTTTTCGGGGCGGAGAGTCTCTATGGCTACACCTTC	NA	TRBV27	TRBJ1-2	NA